This T cell receptor (beta chain) was recovered during a study of blood T cell repertoires in COVID-19. Overall study: Samples came from the United States, Italy and Spain, spanning acute and convalescent COVID-19.

In this sample, this clone turned up a few times. Trimming cost V 3 bases and J 5 bases, with 7 bases left between them. The CDR3 contains 12 residues. Germline CDR1 and CDR2: MNHEY and SVGAGI. Methods used by the authors: The assay estimated nucleated cells by amplifying reference gene primers. Here immunoSEQ multiplex PCR was the method, and the copy in TCRdb shows in-frame clones only, minus some. V and J calls and clone size follow that table, whereas D and trimming were derived from the DNA. The table has around 140,000 clones, roughly 87% seen once. Specimen: peripheral blood. This TCR was sampled from a man aged 70-80 years with acute or convalescent COVID-19. The chain couples TRBV6-5 to TRBJ1-2, with D tentatively TRBD1 (6 bases). CDR3 bases: TGTGCCAGCAGTTATCAGGGGTATGGCTACACCTTC. Its translation is CASSYQGYGYTF.